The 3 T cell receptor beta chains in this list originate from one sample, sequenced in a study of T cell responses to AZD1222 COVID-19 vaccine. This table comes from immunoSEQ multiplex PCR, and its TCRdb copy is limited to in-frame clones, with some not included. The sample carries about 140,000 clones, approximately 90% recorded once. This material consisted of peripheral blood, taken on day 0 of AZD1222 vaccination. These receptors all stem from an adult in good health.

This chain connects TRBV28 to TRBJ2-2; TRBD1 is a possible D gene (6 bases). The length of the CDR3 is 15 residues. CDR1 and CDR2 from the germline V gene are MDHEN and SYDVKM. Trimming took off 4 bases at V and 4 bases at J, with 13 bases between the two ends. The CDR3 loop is CASSSTGTPTGELFF. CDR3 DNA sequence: TGTGCCAGCAGTTCCACCGGGACACCCACCGGGGAGCTGTTTTTT.

The CDR3 loop reads CASSPSGNSNQPQHF. The CDR3 DNA sequence: TGTGCCAGCAGTCCCTCGGGGAATAGCAATCAGCCCCAGCATTTT. This chain links TRBV6-5 with TRBJ1-5; unclear D gene. V was clipped by 5 bases and J by 0 bases, with 11 bases between them. The CDR3 consists of 15 residues. The germline V gene encodes CDR1 MNHEY and CDR2 SVGAGI.

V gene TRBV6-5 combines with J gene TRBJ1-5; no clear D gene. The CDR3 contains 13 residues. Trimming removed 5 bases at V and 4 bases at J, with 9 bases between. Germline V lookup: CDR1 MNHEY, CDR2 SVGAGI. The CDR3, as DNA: TGTGCCAGCAGTACCACAGTGAATCAGCCCCAGCATTTT. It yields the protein CASSTTVNQPQHF.